The clone carrying this T cell receptor beta chain was seen only once. The germline V and J ends were trimmed by 5 bases and 7 bases, with 20 bases remaining between them. Germline CDR1 SGHRS, CDR2 YFSETQ. The CDR3 sequence is 15 residues long. Those enrolled, adults aged roughly 18 to 95 years, came from about two dozen US areas. Participant-given clinical history determined each cohort assignment. Original analysis: Estimation of nucleated cell counts relied on the amplification of reference gene primers. TCRdb's copy holds only in-frame clones and misses some; the assay was immunoSEQ multiplex PCR. The V and J calls and clone size come from that table; D and trimming were worked out from the DNA. The table lists 150,000 to 200,000 clones, roughly 82% of them singletons. This specimen comes from a study of blood T cell repertoires in COVID-19. Study-level background: The analysed material was cDNA or gDNA that came from T cells, B-cell-depleted T cells, or PBMCs.

The TCR was taken from a woman aged 55-69 years with acute COVID-19. The sequenced material came from PBMCs or T cells enriched from blood (not recorded which). The chain combines TRBV5-1 with TRBJ2-3, with D perhaps matching TRBD1 (5 bases). CDR3 region: CASSAQQGHQNTQYF. The CDR3 DNA follows: TGCGCCAGCAGTGCCCAGCAGGGCCATCAGAATACGCAGTATTTT. The full variable domain, rest sourced from reference TRBV5-1 and TRBJ2-3, is KAGVTQTPRYLIKTRGQQVTLSCSPISGHRSVSWYQQTPGQGLQFLFEYFSETQRNKGNFPGRFSGRQFSNSRSEMNVSTLELGDSALYLCASSAQQGHQNTQYFGPGTRLTVL.